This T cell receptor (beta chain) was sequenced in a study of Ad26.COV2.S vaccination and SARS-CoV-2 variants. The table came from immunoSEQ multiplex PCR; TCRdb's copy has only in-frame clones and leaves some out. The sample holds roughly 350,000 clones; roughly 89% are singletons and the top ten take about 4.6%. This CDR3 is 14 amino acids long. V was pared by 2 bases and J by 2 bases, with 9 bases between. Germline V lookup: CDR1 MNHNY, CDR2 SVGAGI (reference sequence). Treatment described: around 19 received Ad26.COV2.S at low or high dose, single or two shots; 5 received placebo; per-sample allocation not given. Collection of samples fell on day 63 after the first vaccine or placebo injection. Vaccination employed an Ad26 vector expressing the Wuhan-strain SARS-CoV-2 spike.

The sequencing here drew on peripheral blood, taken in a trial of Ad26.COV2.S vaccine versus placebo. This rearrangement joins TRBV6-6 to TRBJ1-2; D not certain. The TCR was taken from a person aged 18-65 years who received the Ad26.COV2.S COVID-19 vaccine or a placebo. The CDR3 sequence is CASSYGSANYGYTF. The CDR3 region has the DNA TGTGCCAGCAGTTACGGGTCAGCAAACTATGGCTACACCTTC.